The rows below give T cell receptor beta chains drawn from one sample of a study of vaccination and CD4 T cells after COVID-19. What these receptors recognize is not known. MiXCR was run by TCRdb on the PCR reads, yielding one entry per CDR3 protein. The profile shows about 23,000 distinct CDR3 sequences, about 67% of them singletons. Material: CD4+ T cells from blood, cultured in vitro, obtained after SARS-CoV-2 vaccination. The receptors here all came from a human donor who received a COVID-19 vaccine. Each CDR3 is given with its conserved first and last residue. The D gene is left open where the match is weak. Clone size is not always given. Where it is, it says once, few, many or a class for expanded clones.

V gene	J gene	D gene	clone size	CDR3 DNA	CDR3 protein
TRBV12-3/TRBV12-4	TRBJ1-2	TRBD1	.	TGTGCCAGCAGTTTAACTGGGACAGGGGGTAACTATGGCTACACCTTC	CASSLTGTGGNYGYTF
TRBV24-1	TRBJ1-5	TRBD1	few	TGTGCCACCTCACCGACAGGGGCCCAGCCCCAGCATTTT	CATSPTGAQPQHF
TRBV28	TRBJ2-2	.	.	TGTGCCAGCAGTTCCGGGGCCGGCGTGAACACCGGGGAGCTGTTTTTT	CASSSGAGVNTGELFF
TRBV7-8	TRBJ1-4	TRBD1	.	TGTGCCAGCAGCCGAACAGGGGTGGGTGAAAAACTGTTTTTT	CASSRTGVGEKLFF
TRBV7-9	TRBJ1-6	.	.	TGTGCCAGCAGCCTGGGGGGGGTTAATTCACCCCTCCACTTT	CASSLGGVNSPLHF
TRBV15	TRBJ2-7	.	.	TGTGCCACCAGCGGAGTCCCTTTCTACGAGCAGTACTTC	CATSGVPFYEQYF
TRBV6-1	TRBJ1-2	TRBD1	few	TGTGCCAGCAGTCGACAGGGGATTAACTATGGCTACACCTTC	CASSRQGINYGYTF
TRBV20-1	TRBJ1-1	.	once	TGCAGTGCTAGAGATGCTGGTCCCCGGCTTAGCACTGAAGCTTTCTTT	CSARDAGPRLSTEAFF
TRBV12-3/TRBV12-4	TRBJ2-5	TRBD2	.	TGTGCCAGCAGTCATCCCGAGCGGGGGCCAGAGGGGGAGACCCAGTACTTC	CASSHPERGPEGETQYF
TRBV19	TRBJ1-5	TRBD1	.	TGTGCCAGTAGTGGTCAACGGGACAGTTTACAAAATCAGCCCCAGCATTTT	CASSGQRDSLQNQPQHF
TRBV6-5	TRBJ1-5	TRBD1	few	TGTGCCAGCAGTTACCGAACAGGGGATAGCAATCAGCCCCAGCATTTT	CASSYRTGDSNQPQHF
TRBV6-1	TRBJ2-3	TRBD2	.	TGTGCCAGCAGCGATTCTAGCGGGGGGGCGACAGATACGCAGTATTTT	CASSDSSGGATDTQYF
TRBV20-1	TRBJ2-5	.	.	TGCAGTGCTAGAATAGGGCTTTGGGAGACCCAGTACTTC	CSARIGLWETQYF
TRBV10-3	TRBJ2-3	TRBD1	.	TGTGCCATCAGTGAGTCGAGGCTGGACAGGCCGTATTTT	CAISESRLDRPYF
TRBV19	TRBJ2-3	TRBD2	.	TGTGCCAGTAGTGCGCCGGGACTAGCGGGGGGAGCAGATACGCAGTATTTT	CASSAPGLAGGADTQYF
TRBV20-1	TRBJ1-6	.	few	TGCAGTGCTAGAGATTTGGGGGGCGTAAATTCACCCCTCCACTTT	CSARDLGGVNSPLHF
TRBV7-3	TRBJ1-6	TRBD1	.	TGTGCCAGCAGCTTAACGGGGGGACAGGGTAATTCACCCCTCCACTTT	CASSLTGGQGNSPLHF
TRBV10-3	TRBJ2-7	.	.	TGTGCCAGCAGTGAATTCCGGGGCGTAGGGACCTCTCGTGAGCAGTACTTC	CASSEFRGVGTSREQYF
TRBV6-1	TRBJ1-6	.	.	TGTGCCAGCAGCACTAGCCTGACAGCGAGCTCCTATAATTCACCCCTCCACTTT	CASSTSLTASSYNSPLHF
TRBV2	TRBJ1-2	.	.	TGTGCCAGCAGGAAACTAGGACAGAAGGATTATGGCTACACCTTC	CASRKLGQKDYGYTF
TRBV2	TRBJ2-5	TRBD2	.	TGTGCCAGCAGTGTAGGACTAGCGGGGGGGCCTCAGTACTTC	CASSVGLAGGPQYF
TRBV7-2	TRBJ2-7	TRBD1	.	TGTGCCAGCAGCGGCGGACAGGTTCCCTACGAGCAGTACTTC	CASSGGQVPYEQYF
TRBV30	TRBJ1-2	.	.	TGTGCCGGGCGGGCCACCTTTGGGGATGGCTACACCTTC	CAGRATFGDGYTF
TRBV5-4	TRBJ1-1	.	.	TGTGCCAGCAGCGGATTTAATATGGCTGAAGCTTTCTTT	CASSGFNMAEAFF
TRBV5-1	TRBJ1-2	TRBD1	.	TGCGCCAGCAGCTTCGGACAGGGGGTTAATGGCTACACCTTC	CASSFGQGVNGYTF
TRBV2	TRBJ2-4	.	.	TGTGCCAGCAGTGACAGGTTAGCCAAAAACATTCAGTACTTC	CASSDRLAKNIQYF
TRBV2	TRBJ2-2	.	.	TGTGCCAGCAGTCCCCTAGATACGAACACCGGGGAGCTGTTTTTT	CASSPLDTNTGELFF
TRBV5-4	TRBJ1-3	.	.	TGTGCCAGCAGCTTGGACAGTCTTGGAAACACCATATATTTT	CASSLDSLGNTIYF
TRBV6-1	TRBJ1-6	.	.	TGTGCCAGCAGTGAATCTGCAGGTCGTTGGGGTAATTCACCCCTCCACTTT	CASSESAGRWGNSPLHF
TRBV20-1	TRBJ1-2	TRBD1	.	TGCAGTGCTTCGGACAGGGGGTCTGGCTACACCTTC	CSASDRGSGYTF
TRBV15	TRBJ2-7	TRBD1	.	TGTGCCACCAGCATGGTCAGGGGGAATTCGGAGCAGTACTTC	CATSMVRGNSEQYF
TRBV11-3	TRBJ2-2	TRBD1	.	TGTGCCAGCAGCTTAGAGGGCCCAGGGGGCCGGACCGGGGAGCTGTTTTTT	CASSLEGPGGRTGELFF
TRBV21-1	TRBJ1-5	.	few	TGTGCCAGACATGGGACAGGCGCTCAGCCCCAGCATTTT	CARHGTGAQPQHF
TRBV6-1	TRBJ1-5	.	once	TGTGCCAGCAGGGGGGGGTTAGGAGCGCCCCAGCATTTT	CASRGGLGAPQHF
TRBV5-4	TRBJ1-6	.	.	TGTGCCAGCAGCTTGGACGGGGGGGACTCACCCCTCCACTTT	CASSLDGGDSPLHF
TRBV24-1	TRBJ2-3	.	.	TGTGCCACCAGTGATCACCTTAGCACAGATACGCAGTATTTT	CATSDHLSTDTQYF
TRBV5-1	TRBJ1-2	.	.	TGCGCCAGCAGCTTGGCACAGGATGGCTACACCTTC	CASSLAQDGYTF
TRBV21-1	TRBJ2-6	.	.	TGTGCCAGCAGCAAGGGGATTTGGGTTGTGGGAAGACCCTCTGGGGCCAACGTCCTGACTTTC	CASSKGIWVVGRPSGANVLTF
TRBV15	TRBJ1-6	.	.	TGTGCCACCAGCAGAGATTTATCTTCACCCCTCCACTTT	CATSRDLSSPLHF
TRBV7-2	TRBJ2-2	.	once	TGTGCCAGCAGCTTAGGTCGGGGGACCGGGGAGCTGTTTTTT	CASSLGRGTGELFF
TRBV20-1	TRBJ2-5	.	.	TGCAGTGCTAGAGACTTATACGAGACCCAGTACTTC	CSARDLYETQYF
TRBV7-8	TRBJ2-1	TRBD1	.	TGTGCCAGCAGCTTCCGGACAGGCGGGTGGAATGAGCAGTTCTTC	CASSFRTGGWNEQFF
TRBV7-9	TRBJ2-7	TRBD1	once	TGCGCCAGCAGCACCCGACAGGGGGCTCCCCTCGAGCAGTACTTC	CASSTRQGAPLEQYF
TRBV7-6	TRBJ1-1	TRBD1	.	TGTGCCAGCAGCTTAGGGGACAGGGGGCTGGAGACTGAAGCTTTCTTT	CASSLGDRGLETEAFF
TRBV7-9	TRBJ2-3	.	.	TGTGCCAGCAGCTTAAGTCGAGGGGATACGCAGTATTTT	CASSLSRGDTQYF
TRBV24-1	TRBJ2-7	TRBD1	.	TGTGCCACCAGTGGGTCGGACAGGTCCTACGAGCAGTACTTC	CATSGSDRSYEQYF
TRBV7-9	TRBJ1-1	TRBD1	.	TGTGCCAGCAGCAGCGGGACAGGGGACACTGAAGCTTTCTTT	CASSSGTGDTEAFF
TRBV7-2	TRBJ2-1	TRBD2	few	TGTGCCAGCAGCAACGACTGGACTAGCGGGGGGGCCGGAAATGAGCAGTTCTTC	CASSNDWTSGGAGNEQFF
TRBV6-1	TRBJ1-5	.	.	TGTGCCAGCAGTCCCGCCCTAGGATCAGATAGCAATCAGCCCCAGCATTTT	CASSPALGSDSNQPQHF
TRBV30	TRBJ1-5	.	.	TGTGCCTGGAGTGGGGGCTTCGACAATCAGCCCCAGCATTTT	CAWSGGFDNQPQHF